The entry below gives a single T cell receptor beta chain sequence along with its context. Repertoires were generated with immunoSEQ multiplex PCR, while TCRdb's copy carries only in-frame clones and drops some. The sample has tens of thousands of clones, around 85% seen once. This specimen comes from a study of OX40 agonist ivuxolimab in advanced cancers. Study information: Under the entry rules, prior anti-PD-1, anti-PD-L1 or anti-CTLA-4 therapy was allowed, and less than 50% had some.

Trimming shortened V by 5 bases and J by 6 bases, and 20 bases separated the two germline ends. This CDR3 is built from 15 residues. In germline, CDR1 is SGHVS, CDR2 FQNEAQ. The sample consisted of CD4+ or CD8+ T cells sorted from blood, taken in a trial of the OX40 agonist ivuxolimab. V and J are TRBV7-8 and TRBJ2-7; D is possibly TRBD1 (7 bases). The clonotype comes from an adult with an advanced solid tumor such as melanoma, head and neck, liver or kidney cancer. The CDR3 DNA reads TGTGCCAGCAGCCGTCGACAGGGCGGGGCGCGCGAGCAGTACTTC. Amino acid sequence: CASSRRQGGAREQYF.